This is a list of T cell receptor beta chains from one sample in a study of beta chain features in type 1 diabetes. Profiled with immunoSEQ multiplex PCR; TCRdb holds only in-frame clones, not every one. There are more than 250,000 clones in the sample; about a fifth occur only once, and around 0.028% lies in the top ten. The sequenced sample was naive CD4+ T cells from blood. The receptors stem from a middle-aged woman with type 1 diabetes. The CDR3 runs from the conserved cysteine through the conserved F or W. D genes are given only for firm matches. Clone size is not always given. Where it is, it says once, few, many or a class for expanded clones.

cdr3_nt: TGTGCCAGCAGCCTCGGACACGGACAAGAGACCCAGTACTTC; cdr3_aa: CASSLGHGQETQYF; j_call: TRBJ2-5; v_call: TRBV9; d_call: NA; clone_size: few
cdr3_nt: TGTGCCAGCAGCGATACAGGGGGCACGAACTATGGCTACACCTTC; cdr3_aa: CASSDTGGTNYGYTF; j_call: TRBJ1-2; v_call: TRBV9; d_call: TRBD1; clone_size: NA
cdr3_nt: TGTGCCAGCAGCTTACAGGGGTCGAACACCGGGGAGCTGTTTTTT; cdr3_aa: CASSLQGSNTGELFF; j_call: TRBJ2-2; v_call: TRBV9; d_call: TRBD1; clone_size: NA
cdr3_nt: TGTGCCTGGGAGGGGGATCAGCCCCAGCATTTT; cdr3_aa: CAWEGDQPQHF; j_call: TRBJ1-5; v_call: TRBV30; d_call: NA; clone_size: NA
cdr3_nt: TGTGCCAGCAGCTCCCTAGCCAACGAGCAGTACTTC; cdr3_aa: CASSSLANEQYF; j_call: TRBJ2-7; v_call: TRBV6-6; d_call: NA; clone_size: NA
cdr3_nt: TGTGCCAGCATCAGTAGCAATCAGCCCCAGCATTTT; cdr3_aa: CASISSNQPQHF; j_call: TRBJ1-5; v_call: TRBV28; d_call: NA; clone_size: NA
cdr3_nt: TGTGCCTGGAGTGTACTGGGGCCCCCGGGGACCCAGTACTTC; cdr3_aa: CAWSVLGPPGTQYF; j_call: TRBJ2-5; v_call: TRBV30; d_call: NA; clone_size: NA
cdr3_nt: TGTGCCAGCAGGACTAGCGGGAGTGCAGATACGCAGTATTTT; cdr3_aa: CASRTSGSADTQYF; j_call: TRBJ2-3; v_call: TRBV6-5; d_call: TRBD2; clone_size: NA
cdr3_nt: TGCAGCGTTGAAGGGGGCGACTCTGGGGCCAACGTCCTGACTTTC; cdr3_aa: CSVEGGDSGANVLTF; j_call: TRBJ2-6; v_call: TRBV29-1; d_call: NA; clone_size: NA
cdr3_nt: TGTGCCAGCAGCGTATCGGGACAGTACTACGAGCAGTACTTC; cdr3_aa: CASSVSGQYYEQYF; j_call: TRBJ2-7; v_call: TRBV7-2; d_call: TRBD1; clone_size: NA
cdr3_nt: TGTGCCAGCAGCTCACAGGGACGCGAAGCTTTCTTT; cdr3_aa: CASSSQGREAFF; j_call: TRBJ1-1; v_call: TRBV7-3; d_call: NA; clone_size: NA
cdr3_nt: TGTGCTAGTGGTGGACAGATTTCCACTGAAGCTTTCTTT; cdr3_aa: CASGGQISTEAFF; j_call: TRBJ1-1; v_call: TRBV12-5; d_call: NA; clone_size: few
cdr3_nt: TGTGCCAGCAGCGTCGGGGACAGGAATTCACCCCTCCACTTT; cdr3_aa: CASSVGDRNSPLHF; j_call: TRBJ1-6; v_call: TRBV9; d_call: TRBD1; clone_size: NA
cdr3_nt: TGTGCCAGCAGTTTAACGGCCACTATCTATGGCTACACCTTC; cdr3_aa: CASSLTATIYGYTF; j_call: TRBJ1-2; v_call: TRBV28; d_call: NA; clone_size: NA
cdr3_nt: TGCAGCACCTCGACAGGGGCCGACCAGCCCCAGCATTTT; cdr3_aa: CSTSTGADQPQHF; j_call: TRBJ1-5; v_call: TRBV29-1; d_call: TRBD1; clone_size: NA
cdr3_nt: TGCGCCAGCAGCCCACAGTTCTCCTACGAGCAGTACTTC; cdr3_aa: CASSPQFSYEQYF; j_call: TRBJ2-7; v_call: TRBV5-1; d_call: NA; clone_size: few
cdr3_nt: TGCGCCAGCGGGACTTCTCCCTACGAGCAGTACTTC; cdr3_aa: CASGTSPYEQYF; j_call: TRBJ2-7; v_call: TRBV5-1; d_call: NA; clone_size: NA
cdr3_nt: TGTGCCAGCAGTCCCTCCCAAGGGGTAGAGACCCAGTACTTC; cdr3_aa: CASSPSQGVETQYF; j_call: TRBJ2-5; v_call: TRBV28; d_call: NA; clone_size: NA
cdr3_nt: TGTGCCAGCAGCTTAGAATCGACACGAGAGACCCAGTACTTC; cdr3_aa: CASSLESTRETQYF; j_call: TRBJ2-5; v_call: TRBV7-2; d_call: NA; clone_size: NA
cdr3_nt: TGCACCGCGGACAGGGGGACCCGGGATACGCAGTATTTT; cdr3_aa: CTADRGTRDTQYF; j_call: TRBJ2-3; v_call: TRBV29-1; d_call: TRBD1; clone_size: few
cdr3_nt: TGCGCCAGCAGCCCCGGGACAGGGGAAGAGACCCAGTACTTC; cdr3_aa: CASSPGTGEETQYF; j_call: TRBJ2-5; v_call: TRBV4-3; d_call: TRBD1; clone_size: NA
cdr3_nt: TGTGCCAGCTCACCGGTCGAGGGCGCGGAGGAGACCCAGTACTTC; cdr3_aa: CASSPVEGAEETQYF; j_call: TRBJ2-5; v_call: TRBV18; d_call: NA; clone_size: NA
cdr3_nt: TGTGCCAGTAGTATGTCAGGGGGCGCGAAAAAAGAGACCCAGTACTTC; cdr3_aa: CASSMSGGAKKETQYF; j_call: TRBJ2-5; v_call: TRBV19; d_call: TRBD1; clone_size: NA
cdr3_nt: TGTGCCAGCAGTATCTCGAACACCGGGGAGCTGTTTTTT; cdr3_aa: CASSISNTGELFF; j_call: TRBJ2-2; v_call: TRBV6-5; d_call: NA; clone_size: NA
cdr3_nt: TGTGCCAGCAGCTCCCGGGAGTTGGGCCTCTCCTACGAGCAGTACTTC; cdr3_aa: CASSSRELGLSYEQYF; j_call: TRBJ2-7; v_call: TRBV5-4; d_call: NA; clone_size: NA
cdr3_nt: TGTGCCCTAAAGCTCGGTGAGACCCAGTACTTC; cdr3_aa: CALKLGETQYF; j_call: TRBJ2-5; v_call: TRBV30; d_call: NA; clone_size: few
cdr3_nt: TGCGCCAGCAGCCAAGATCTCGCGGGGGTTGAGACCCAGTACTTC; cdr3_aa: CASSQDLAGVETQYF; j_call: TRBJ2-5; v_call: TRBV4-1; d_call: TRBD2; clone_size: once
cdr3_nt: TGTGCCAGCAGCTTACCCCCGGCAGGAGGAACAGATACGCAGTATTTT; cdr3_aa: CASSLPPAGGTDTQYF; j_call: TRBJ2-3; v_call: TRBV11-1; d_call: NA; clone_size: NA
cdr3_nt: TGCAGCGTTGTGCCCCAGACAGTTCGGGACACTGAAGCTTTCTTT; cdr3_aa: CSVVPQTVRDTEAFF; j_call: TRBJ1-1; v_call: TRBV29-1; d_call: NA; clone_size: NA
cdr3_nt: TGTGCCAGCTCACTTTCGGGACAGGCCCTTAACTATGGCTACACCTTC; cdr3_aa: CASSLSGQALNYGYTF; j_call: TRBJ1-2; v_call: TRBV18; d_call: TRBD1; clone_size: NA
cdr3_nt: TGTGCCATCAGTGAGGGAGTCCAGCCCCAGCATTTT; cdr3_aa: CAISEGVQPQHF; j_call: TRBJ1-5; v_call: TRBV10-3; d_call: NA; clone_size: few
cdr3_nt: TGCAGCACCGGACAGGGCAATCAGCCCCAGCATTTT; cdr3_aa: CSTGQGNQPQHF; j_call: TRBJ1-5; v_call: TRBV29-1; d_call: TRBD1; clone_size: few
cdr3_nt: TGTGCCAGTAGGTCCGGACTGAACACCGGGGAGCTGTTTTTT; cdr3_aa: CASRSGLNTGELFF; j_call: TRBJ2-2; v_call: TRBV19; d_call: NA; clone_size: NA
cdr3_nt: TGTGCCAGCCGCCTGGGAGGCGAGACCCAGTACTTC; cdr3_aa: CASRLGGETQYF; j_call: TRBJ2-5; v_call: TRBV2; d_call: NA; clone_size: few
cdr3_nt: TGTGCCAGCAGCTTAGGACTAGCTCAAGAGACCCAGTACTTC; cdr3_aa: CASSLGLAQETQYF; j_call: TRBJ2-5; v_call: TRBV7-2; d_call: TRBD2; clone_size: NA
cdr3_nt: TGTGCCAGCTCACGCCTTGGCGGGAATTTGAAAGATACGCAGTATTTT; cdr3_aa: CASSRLGGNLKDTQYF; j_call: TRBJ2-3; v_call: TRBV18; d_call: NA; clone_size: few
cdr3_nt: TGTGCCAGCAGCGGCGGACAATACGCTGAAGCTTTCTTT; cdr3_aa: CASSGGQYAEAFF; j_call: TRBJ1-1; v_call: TRBV5-4; d_call: NA; clone_size: NA
cdr3_nt: TGTGCCAGCAGCGAGGGACTACAAGAGACCCAGTACTTC; cdr3_aa: CASSEGLQETQYF; j_call: TRBJ2-5; v_call: TRBV5-4; d_call: TRBD2; clone_size: NA
cdr3_nt: TGTGCCTGGAGCAGGGTGGCAGGGAATCGGAACACTGAAGCTTTCTTT; cdr3_aa: CAWSRVAGNRNTEAFF; j_call: TRBJ1-1; v_call: TRBV30; d_call: NA; clone_size: NA
cdr3_nt: TGTGCCAGCAGCTTCGGGGGAGGGAACACTGAAGCTTTCTTT; cdr3_aa: CASSFGGGNTEAFF; j_call: TRBJ1-1; v_call: TRBV7-2; d_call: NA; clone_size: few
cdr3_nt: TGCAGCGTTGTTCGGCAGGGGGTCGACGAGCAGTACTTC; cdr3_aa: CSVVRQGVDEQYF; j_call: TRBJ2-7; v_call: TRBV29-1; d_call: TRBD1; clone_size: NA
cdr3_nt: TGTGCCTGGAGAAGTACTGATAATCAGCCCCAGCATTTT; cdr3_aa: CAWRSTDNQPQHF; j_call: TRBJ1-5; v_call: TRBV30; d_call: NA; clone_size: few
cdr3_nt: TGTGCCAGCAGCTTAACCACAGGGAACACTGAAGCTTTCTTT; cdr3_aa: CASSLTTGNTEAFF; j_call: TRBJ1-1; v_call: TRBV7-9; d_call: NA; clone_size: NA
cdr3_nt: TGTGCCAGCAGCTTAGGAGCGGATACGCAGTATTTT; cdr3_aa: CASSLGADTQYF; j_call: TRBJ2-3; v_call: TRBV13; d_call: NA; clone_size: NA
cdr3_nt: TGTGCCAGCTCACCCCAACTAAGTGGCGAGCAGTACTTC; cdr3_aa: CASSPQLSGEQYF; j_call: TRBJ2-7; v_call: TRBV18; d_call: NA; clone_size: few
cdr3_nt: TGTGCCAGTTGGAGCAGGGGGAGCAATCAGCCCCAGCATTTT; cdr3_aa: CASWSRGSNQPQHF; j_call: TRBJ1-5; v_call: TRBV19; d_call: TRBD1; clone_size: few
cdr3_nt: TGTGCCAGCACCTTCCTAGGGGCTGGCTACACCTTC; cdr3_aa: CASTFLGAGYTF; j_call: TRBJ1-2; v_call: TRBV7-2; d_call: NA; clone_size: few
cdr3_nt: TGTGCCGCGGCTTCCGGACAGGGAGACGAGCAGTACTTC; cdr3_aa: CAAASGQGDEQYF; j_call: TRBJ2-7; v_call: TRBV28; d_call: TRBD1; clone_size: NA
cdr3_nt: TGTGCCAGCAGTCGATTACAGGGGTACCAAGAGACCCAGTACTTC; cdr3_aa: CASSRLQGYQETQYF; j_call: TRBJ2-5; v_call: TRBV28; d_call: TRBD1; clone_size: once
cdr3_nt: TGTGCCAGCAGCTTGGACAGGGGGCTGCCGGCCCAGTACTTC; cdr3_aa: CASSLDRGLPAQYF; j_call: TRBJ2-5; v_call: TRBV11-2; d_call: TRBD1; clone_size: few
cdr3_nt: TGTGCCAGCAGCTTAGATTGGGACTATCAGGAGACCCAGTACTTC; cdr3_aa: CASSLDWDYQETQYF; j_call: TRBJ2-5; v_call: TRBV7-2; d_call: TRBD2; clone_size: NA